This TCR beta chain was captured in a study of cytomegalovirus exposure and HLA in healthy donors. Study overall: Among the approximately 420 donors who were genotyped, about 84% fell in the genetic ancestry cluster that is associated with self-reported Caucasian donors.

The PCR used 60 Vbeta and 13 Jbeta primers. Clones were read by immunoSEQ multiplex PCR, and TCRdb kept only the in-frame ones, dropping some. The table lists 95,000 to 150,000 clones, 80% of them singletons. About this clone itself: The antigen is undetermined.

CDR1 SQVTM and CDR2 ANQGSEA come from the germline V gene. Germline trimming cut 7 bases from V and 0 bases from J; bases unmatched to any gene: 11. This CDR3 has 17 amino acids. The study's findings and limits: A list of about 160 TCR beta chains associated with cytomegalovirus was given. Across donors, presence/absence analyses took sequencing depth to be roughly uniform. Common viral pathogens (according to a later analysis) appeared linked to several of the most significant clusters.

Sequenced: PBMCs. This clonotype was obtained from a female donor in good health and CMV-seropositive. The rearrangement uses TRBV29-1 and TRBJ2-1; the match to TRBD2 covers 11 bases. CDR3 loop: CSAPLAGGQSSYNEQFF. CDR3 coding DNA: TGCAGCGCCCCCCTAGCGGGGGGCCAGAGCTCCTACAATGAGCAGTTCTTC.